The 25 T cell receptor beta chains in this list originate from one sample, sequenced in a study of Ad26.COV2.S vaccination and SARS-CoV-2 variants (TCRdb year 2021). The library came from the immunoSEQ multiplex PCR assay. This immuneACCESS table, as held by TCRdb, lists in-frame sequences with V and J called but not all clones. Of the missing ones, under half trace to an unresolved V gene in checked studies; the others have no known cause. The sample table shows more than 400,000 clones, and roughly 90% are seen once. Less than 2% of the sample is taken by the ten largest. What this sample's treatment or condition label stands for: around 19 received Ad26.COV2.S at low or high dose, single or two shots; 5 received placebo; per-sample allocation not given. For vaccine and placebo recipients, the sequenced repertoires came from samples collected on day 63 after the first injection. The specimen was peripheral blood, collected in a trial of Ad26.COV2.S vaccine versus placebo. The receptors originated from a person between 18 and 60 years old who received the Ad26.COV2.S COVID-19 vaccine or a placebo.

V is TRBV2 and J is TRBJ1-1; D is unresolved. Trimming shortened V by 7 bases and J by 2 bases, and 14 bases separated the two germline ends. This CDR3 comprises 14 residues. Germline V lookup: CDR1 SNHLY, CDR2 FYNNEI. CDR3 bases: TGTGCCAGCAATATCCGGAACTTCAACACTGAAGCTTTCTTT. Translated, it gives CASNIRNFNTEAFF.

The chain carries TRBV4-1 and TRBJ1-6; a possible D gene is TRBD1 (6 bases). Per the germline V gene, CDR1 is MGHRA and CDR2 is YSYEKL. Trimming stripped 1 base from V and 6 bases from J, with 10 bases between. CDR3 length: 15 residues. CDR3 coding DNA: TGCGCCAGCAGCCAAGGACAGGTTTTTAATTCACCCCTCCACTTT. This encodes CASSQGQVFNSPLHF.

The chain combines TRBV7-6 with TRBJ1-5, with D possibly matching TRBD1 (5 bases). The germline CDR1 and CDR2 sequences are SGHVS and FNYEAQ. Deletions cut 5 bases from V and 11 bases from J, with 19 bases between. The CDR3 covers 14 residues. CDR3 sequence (DNA): TGTGCCAGCAGCCCATCCGTGGGGGGTGCGGCCCAGCATTTT. Its protein product is CASSPSVGGAAQHF.

In this sample, this clone turned up once. This chain connects TRBV7-8 to TRBJ1-6, with no clear D. The CDR3 totals 14 residues. Germline-derived CDR1 and CDR2 are SGHVS and FQNEAQ. Trimming removed 2 bases at V and 6 bases at J, with 8 bases between. The CDR3 DNA follows: TGTGCCAGCAGCTTATACGGCTTTAATTCACCCCTCCACTTT. It translates to CASSLYGFNSPLHF.

This sequence joins TRBV6-4 and TRBJ2-3; D is tentatively TRBD1 or TRBD2 (6 bases each). The length of the CDR3 is 14 residues. V lost 0 bases to trimming and J lost 4 bases, with 8 bases between them. Germline V gene data show CDR1 as MRHNA and CDR2 as SNTAGT. The CDR3 DNA reads TGTGCCAGCAGTGACTCGGGGGGCGCAGATACGCAGTATTTT. This translates into CASSDSGGADTQYF.

The chain employs TRBV28 and TRBJ1-1; maybe TRBD1 (5 bases). The CDR3 has 13 residues. Germline loops: CDR1 MDHEN, CDR2 SYDVKM. Trimming removed 5 bases from V and 7 bases from J, with 14 bases in between. The chain's CDR3 is CASSPGGVGEAFF. The DNA of the CDR3 is TGTGCCAGCAGTCCCGGGGGGGTCGGTGAAGCTTTCTTT.

The CDR3 reads CASSLRDANYGYTF. The CDR3 DNA follows: TGCGCCAGCAGCTTACGGGATGCTAACTATGGCTACACCTTC. This rearrangement joins TRBV5-1 to TRBJ1-2, with D unclear. The V and J ends lost 2 bases and 0 bases respectively, with 8 bases between them. Germline V gene sequence: CDR1 SGHRS, CDR2 YFSETQ. The CDR3 covers 14 residues.

The chain recombines TRBV16 with TRBJ1-5; perhaps TRBD1 as D (6 bases). Germline CDR1 reads KGHSY; CDR2 reads FQNENV. V lost 0 bases, J lost 4 bases, and 10 bases lay in between. This CDR3 contains 15 residues. CDR3 sequence (DNA): TGTGCCAGCAGCCAATCGCCAGGGGCTAATCAGCCCCAGCATTTT. This sequence encodes CASSQSPGANQPQHF.

The chain recombines TRBV3-1 (or the pseudogene TRBV3-2) with TRBJ1-2; D not resolved. CDR1 is LGHDT and CDR2 is YNNKEL in the germline V gene (reference sequence). The CDR3 totals 14 residues. Trimming cost V 1 base and J 3 bases, with 9 bases left between them. The CDR3 reads CASSQGPTYYGYTF. CDR3 nucleotides: TGTGCCAGCAGCCAAGGCCCGACGTACTATGGCTACACCTTC.

This chain uses TRBV10-3 with TRBJ2-4; 10 bases line up with TRBD1. The CDR3 has 15 residues. Germline CDR1 is ENHRY and CDR2 is SYGVKD. The ends lost 4 bases at V and 5 bases at J; junction bases unmatched: 5. The CDR3 spells CAISGGQGIENIQYF. Here the CDR3 DNA reads TGTGCCATCAGTGGGGGACAGGGGATCGAAAACATTCAGTACTTC.

The rearrangement uses TRBV13 and TRBJ1-2; perhaps TRBD1 as D (5 bases). The CDR3 is made up of 15 amino acids. V dropped 0 bases and J dropped 7 bases, with 15 bases sitting between them. Germline-derived CDR1 and CDR2 are PRHDT and FYEKMQ (reference sequence). The CDR3 loop is CASSLGTVAFLGYTF. The CDR3 region has the DNA TGTGCCAGCAGCTTAGGGACAGTAGCCTTTCTTGGCTACACCTTC.

V is TRBV2 and J is TRBJ2-4; 9 nucleotides agree with TRBD2. This CDR3 spans 15 amino acids. Trimming took 3 bases from V and 7 from J; bases not matched to a gene: 7. Germline V lookup: CDR1 SNHLY, CDR2 FYNNEI. CDR3 nucleotides: TGTGCCAGCAGTGATACTCTGAGCGGGGGGAACATTCAGTACTTC. The encoded protein is CASSDTLSGGNIQYF. Filled out from reference TRBV2 and TRBJ2-4, the complete variable domain reads EPEVTQTPSHQVTQMGQEVILRCVPISNHLYFYWYRQILGQKVEFLVSFYNNEISEKSEIFDDQFSVERPDGSNFTLKIRSTKLEDSAMYFCASSDTLSGGNIQYFGAGTRLSVL.

The CDR3 DNA is TGTGCCAGCAGCTGGGGGGCTCTGAACACTGAAGCTTTCTTT. The encoded protein is CASSWGALNTEAFF. The genes are TRBV6-6 and TRBJ1-1; TRBD1 might be the D (6 bases). This CDR3 contains 14 residues. Germline CDR1 MNHNY, CDR2 SVGAGI (reference sequence). V was clipped by 6 bases and J by 0 bases, with 11 bases between them.

V is TRBV19 and J is TRBJ2-3; 9 bases are a match to TRBD2. Germline trimming cut 5 bases from V and 0 bases from J; bases unmatched to any gene: 6. Germline lookup yields CDR1 LNHDA and CDR2 SQIVND (reference sequence). The CDR3 is made up of 16 amino acids. As DNA, the CDR3 is TGTGCCAGTAGTGCGGGGGGGCGTCCCAGCACAGATACGCAGTATTTT. This gives the protein CASSAGGRPSTDTQYF.

The genes are TRBV6-5 and TRBJ2-7, with 7 bases identical to TRBD2. In germline, CDR1 is MNHEY, CDR2 SVGAGI. This CDR3 contains 13 residues. Germline trimming cut 0 bases from V and 6 bases from J; bases unmatched to any gene: 2. CDR3: CASSYSGRVEQYF. The CDR3, as DNA: TGTGCCAGCAGTTACTCGGGGAGGGTCGAGCAGTACTTC.

J is TRBJ1-2 and V is TRBV5-6; a weak D match, TRBD1 (5 bases). The germline V gene has CDR1 SGHDT and CDR2 YYEEEE. The CDR3 spans 14 residues. V shed 0 bases and J shed 4 bases, with 10 bases lying between them. As DNA, the CDR3 is TGTGCCAGCAGCTTGGTCCAGGGCTTCTATGGCTACACCTTC. It translates to CASSLVQGFYGYTF.

V and J are TRBV6-6 and TRBJ1-5, with TRBD1 identical over 7 bases. CDR1 and CDR2 from the germline V gene are MNHNY and SVGAGI (reference sequence). The CDR3 has 15 amino acids. Trimming cost V 5 bases and J 6 bases; bases outside gene matches: 10. CDR3 protein: CASSTLRGLAQPQHF. DNA for the CDR3: TGTGCCAGCAGTACCCTGAGGGGGCTAGCTCAGCCCCAGCATTTT.

In this sample, this clone turned up a few times. The V and J genes are TRBV6-5 and TRBJ1-5; no clear D gene. Germline V gene lookup returns CDR1 MNHEY and CDR2 SVGAGI. This CDR3 has 15 amino acids. V gave up 9 bases and J gave up 6 bases, with 21 bases separating them. The CDR3 loop reads CASSKGPPLGQPQHF. CDR3 DNA: TGTGCCAGTTCTAAAGGGCCCCCGCTGGGTCAGCCCCAGCATTTT.

This clone was picked up one time. V is TRBV5-6 and J is TRBJ1-2, with 7 bases fitting TRBD1. Germline V gene lookup returns CDR1 SGHDT and CDR2 YYEEEE. V trimming: 4 bases; J trimming: 7 bases; junction bases outside the gene matches: 13. This CDR3 is built from 15 residues. The CDR3 DNA sequence: TGTGCCAGCAGCCAGCCCCCACAGGGGACGTCTGGCTACACCTTC. Encoded protein: CASSQPPQGTSGYTF.

The chain couples TRBV6-5 to TRBJ2-1; D ambiguous. V lost 3 bases and J lost 10, with 7 bases in between. Looked up from germline, CDR1 is MNHEY and CDR2 is SVGAGI. This CDR3 contains 11 residues. The CDR3 loop reads CASSYLAEQFF. The DNA for the CDR3 is TGTGCCAGCAGTTATTTGGCGGAGCAGTTCTTC.

This chain joins TRBV27 and TRBJ2-1, with TRBD2 matching over 8 bases. Germline V gives CDR1 MNHEY, CDR2 SMNVEV (reference sequence). The CDR3 runs 13 residues. V lost 4 bases to trimming and J lost 12 bases; unmatched junction nucleotides: 8. CDR3 coding DNA: TGTGCCAGCAGTTCCCCGGGGGGGCGCGGGCAGTTCTTC. Its translation is CASSSPGGRGQFF.

This clone appeared once. The DNA for the CDR3 is TGCGCCAGCAGCCTACAGGGTATGGTAACCCAAACGTCTGGGGCCTATGGCTACACCTTC. Translation: CASSLQGMVTQTSGAYGYTF. The chain uses TRBV5-1 and TRBJ1-2; maybe TRBD1 (6 bases). This CDR3 has 20 residues. V gave up 4 bases and J gave up 4 bases, with 32 bases separating them. The germline gives CDR1 SGHRS, CDR2 YFSETQ.

This chain joins TRBV28 and TRBJ1-1, with D tentatively TRBD1 (6 bases). V was cut by 3 bases and J by 1 base, with 12 bases left in between. The CDR3 runs to 15 residues. Per germline, CDR1 MDHEN and CDR2 SYDVKM. The DNA for the CDR3 is TGTGCCAGCAGTTTTTGGGGGGCAAGGAACACTGAAGCTTTCTTT. Its translation: CASSFWGARNTEAFF. The whole variable domain, remainder taken from reference TRBV28 and TRBJ1-1, is DVKVTQSSRYLVKRTGEKVFLECVQDMDHENMFWYRQDPGLGLRLIYFSYDVKMKEKGDIPEGYSVSREKKERFSLILESASTNQTSMYLCASSFWGARNTEAFFGQGTRLTVV.

This sequence joins TRBV7-9 and TRBJ2-2; 10 bases match TRBD1. The germline V gene encodes CDR1 SEHNR and CDR2 FQNEAQ (reference sequence). Unmatched junction bases numbered 7, after V lost 6 bases and J lost 6 bases. CDR3 length: 15 amino acids. DNA of the CDR3: TGTGCCAGCAGGCAGACAGGGGGCGTTTCCGGGGAGCTGTTTTTT. It translates to CASRQTGGVSGELFF.

Only a few counts were recorded for this clone. The rearrangement links TRBV19 to TRBJ2-7; TRBD1 aligns across 8 bases. The CDR3 covers 18 residues. Looked up from germline, CDR1 is LNHDA and CDR2 is SQIVND (reference sequence). Trimming removed 5 bases from V and 2 bases from J; junction bases left unmatched: 17. The CDR3 protein is CASSGQGRIPPGTYEQYF. The CDR3 bases are TGTGCCAGTAGTGGACAGGGAAGAATTCCCCCCGGTACCTACGAGCAGTACTTC.